This T cell receptor (beta chain) derives from a study of graft-versus-host responses after intestinal transplantation. Study at large: Multivisceral, liver-intestinal, or isolated intestinal grafts were transplanted into recipients. Each patient got anti-thymocyte globulin induction, then tacrolimus and steroids for approximately 3 years. Regarding the study as a whole: Declines in HvG clones occurring early post-transplant were associated with peak circulating GvH clone levels. Some GvH clones were seen earlier in gut or blood, suggesting intestinal origin.

Profiling relied on immunoSEQ multiplex PCR, and the TCRdb table lists in-frame clones only, not all of them. Here the sample spans about 93,000 clones, about 93% being singletons. As to this clone: Its antigen is undetermined.

The CDR3 is made up of 15 amino acids. Germline V CDR1 and CDR2: SEHNR, FQNEAQ (reference sequence). The V segment lost 1 base and the J segment 5 bases; nucleotides outside the gene matches: 6. The rearrangement uses TRBV7-9 and TRBJ1-2; TRBD1 matches at 8 bases. The clonotype comes from a human donor who received an intestinal transplant. Source: unstimulated CD8+ T cells sorted from spleen or lymph node cells, taken before intestinal transplant. The CDR3 protein is CASSLVAGGGYGYTF. CDR3 sequence (DNA): TGTGCCAGCAGCTTAGTGGCAGGGGGCGGTTATGGCTACACCTTC. Complete variable domain (other parts from reference TRBV7-9 and TRBJ1-2): DTGVSQNPRHKITKRGQNVTFRCDPISEHNRLYWYRQTLGQGPEFLTYFQNEAQLEKSRLLSDRFSAERPKGSFSTLEIQRTEQGDSAMYLCASSLVAGGGYGYTFGSGTRLTVV.